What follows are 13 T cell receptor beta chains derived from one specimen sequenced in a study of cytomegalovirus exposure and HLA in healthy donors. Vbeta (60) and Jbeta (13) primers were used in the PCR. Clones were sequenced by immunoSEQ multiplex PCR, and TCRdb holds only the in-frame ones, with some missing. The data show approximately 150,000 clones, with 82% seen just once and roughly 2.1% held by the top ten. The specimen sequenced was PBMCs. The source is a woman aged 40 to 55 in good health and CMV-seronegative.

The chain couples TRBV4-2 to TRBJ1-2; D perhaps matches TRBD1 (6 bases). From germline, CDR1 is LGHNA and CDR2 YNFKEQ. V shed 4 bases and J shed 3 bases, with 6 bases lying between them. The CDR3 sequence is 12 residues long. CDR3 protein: CASSPGDYGYTF. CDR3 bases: TGTGCCAGCAGCCCAGGGGACTATGGCTACACCTTC.

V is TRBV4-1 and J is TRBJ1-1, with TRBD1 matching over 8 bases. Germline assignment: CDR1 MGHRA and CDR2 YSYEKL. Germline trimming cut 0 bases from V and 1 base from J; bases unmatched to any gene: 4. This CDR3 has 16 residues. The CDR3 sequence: CASSQDRGLPNTEAFF. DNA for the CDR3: TGCGCCAGCAGCCAAGACAGGGGGCTCCCGAACACTGAAGCTTTCTTT.

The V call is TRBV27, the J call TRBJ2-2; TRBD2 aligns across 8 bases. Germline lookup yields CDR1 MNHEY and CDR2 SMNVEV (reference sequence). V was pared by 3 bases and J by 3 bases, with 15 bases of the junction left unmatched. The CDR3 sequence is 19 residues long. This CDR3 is CASSFKRELIMVDTGELFF. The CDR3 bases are TGTGCCAGCAGTTTTAAGCGGGAGTTAATAATGGTGGACACCGGGGAGCTGTTTTTT.

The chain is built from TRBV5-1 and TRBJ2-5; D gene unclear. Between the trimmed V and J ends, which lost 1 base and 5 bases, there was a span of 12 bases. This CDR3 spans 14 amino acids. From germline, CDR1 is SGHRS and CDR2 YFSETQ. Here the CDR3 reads CASSLSGREETQYF. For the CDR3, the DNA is TGCGCCAGCAGCTTGAGTGGGCGCGAGGAGACCCAGTACTTC.

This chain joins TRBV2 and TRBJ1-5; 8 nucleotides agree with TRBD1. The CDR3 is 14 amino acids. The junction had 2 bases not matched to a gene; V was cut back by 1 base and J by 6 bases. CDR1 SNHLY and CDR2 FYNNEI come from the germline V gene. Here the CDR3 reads CASSEGTGPQPQHF. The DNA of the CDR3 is TGTGCCAGCAGTGAAGGGACAGGGCCTCAGCCCCAGCATTTT.

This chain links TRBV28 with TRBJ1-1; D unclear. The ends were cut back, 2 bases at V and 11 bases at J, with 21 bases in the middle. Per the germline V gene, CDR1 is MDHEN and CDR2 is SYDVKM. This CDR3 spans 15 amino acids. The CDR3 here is CASSLELSEPLRAFF. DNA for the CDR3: TGTGCCAGCAGTTTAGAACTCAGTGAGCCCCTGAGGGCTTTCTTT.

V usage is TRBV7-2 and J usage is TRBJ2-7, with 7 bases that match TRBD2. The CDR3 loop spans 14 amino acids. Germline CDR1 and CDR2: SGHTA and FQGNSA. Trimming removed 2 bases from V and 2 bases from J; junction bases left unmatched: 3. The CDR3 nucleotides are TGTGCCAGCAGCTTATTGGCGGGAGCCTACGAGCAGTACTTC. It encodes CASSLLAGAYEQYF. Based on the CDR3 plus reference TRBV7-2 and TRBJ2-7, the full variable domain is GAGVSQSPSNKVTEKGKDVELRCDPISGHTALYWYRQSLGQGLEFLIYFQGNSAPDKSGLPSDRFSAERTGGSVSTLTIQRTQQEDSAVYLCASSLLAGAYEQYFGPGTRLTVT.

CDR3 in amino acids: CASSLAYTEAFF. The CDR3 DNA follows: TGTGCCAGCAGCTTAGCCTACACTGAAGCTTTCTTT. This chain links TRBV7-9 with TRBJ1-1, with D uncertain. Between the trimmed V and J ends, which lost 0 bases and 3 bases, there was a span of 2 bases. CDR3 length: 12 residues. Germline V gene data show CDR1 as SEHNR and CDR2 as FQNEAQ (reference sequence).

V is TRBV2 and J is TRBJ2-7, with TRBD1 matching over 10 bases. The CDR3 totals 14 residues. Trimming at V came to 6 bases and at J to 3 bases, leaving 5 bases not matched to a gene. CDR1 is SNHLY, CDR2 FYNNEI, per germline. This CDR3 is CASRGTGVLYEQYF. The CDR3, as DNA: TGTGCCAGCAGAGGGACAGGGGTACTCTACGAGCAGTACTTC. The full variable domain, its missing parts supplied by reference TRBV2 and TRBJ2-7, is EPEVTQTPSHQVTQMGQEVILRCVPISNHLYFYWYRQILGQKVEFLVSFYNNEISEKSEIFDDQFSVERPDGSNFTLKIRSTKLEDSAMYFCASRGTGVLYEQYFGPGTRLTVT.

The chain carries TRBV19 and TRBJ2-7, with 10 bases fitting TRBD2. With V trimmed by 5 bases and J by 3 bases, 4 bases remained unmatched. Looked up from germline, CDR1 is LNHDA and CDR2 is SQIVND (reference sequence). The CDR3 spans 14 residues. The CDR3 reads CASSSSGSDYEQYF. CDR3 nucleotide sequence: TGTGCCAGTAGTTCTAGCGGGAGCGACTACGAGCAGTACTTC. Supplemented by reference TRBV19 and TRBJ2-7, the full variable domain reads DGGITQSPKYLFRKEGQNVTLSCEQNLNHDAMYWYRQDPGQGLRLIYYSQIVNDFQKGDIAEGYSVSREKKESFPLTVTSAQKNPTAFYLCASSSSGSDYEQYFGPGTRLTVT.

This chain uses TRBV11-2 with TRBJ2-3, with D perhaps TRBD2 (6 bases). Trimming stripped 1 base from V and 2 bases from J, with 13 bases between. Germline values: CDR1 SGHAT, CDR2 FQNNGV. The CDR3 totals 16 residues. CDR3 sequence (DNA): TGTGCCAGCAGCTTAGGGTTATGGGGGGACACAGATACGCAGTATTTT. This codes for CASSLGLWGDTDTQYF.

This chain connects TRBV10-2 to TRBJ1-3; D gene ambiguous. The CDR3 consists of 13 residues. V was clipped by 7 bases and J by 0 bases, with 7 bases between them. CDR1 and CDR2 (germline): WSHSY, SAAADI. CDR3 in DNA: TGCGCCAGCAAAGCAAACTCTGGAAACACCATATATTTT. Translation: CASKANSGNTIYF.

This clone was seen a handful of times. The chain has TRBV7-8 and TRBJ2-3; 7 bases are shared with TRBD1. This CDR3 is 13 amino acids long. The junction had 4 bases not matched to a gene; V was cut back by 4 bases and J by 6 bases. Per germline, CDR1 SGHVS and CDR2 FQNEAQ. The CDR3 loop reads CASSSLGQDTQYF. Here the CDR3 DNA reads TGTGCCAGCAGCTCCCTGGGACAGGATACGCAGTATTTT. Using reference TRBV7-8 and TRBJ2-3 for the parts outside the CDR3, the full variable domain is GAGVSQSPRYKVAKRGQDVALRCDPISGHVSLFWYQQALGQGPEFLTYFQNEAQLDKSGLPSDRFFAERPEGSVSTLKIQRTQQEDSAVYLCASSSLGQDTQYFGPGTRLTVL.